The rows below give T cell receptor beta chains drawn from one sample of a study of vaccination and CD4 T cells after COVID-19. Which antigens these TCRs recognize remains unknown. TCRdb re-derived calls from the PCR reads in MiXCR, one entry per CDR3 protein. The data contain about 8,600 distinct CDR3 sequences, roughly 48% of them singletons. The sequencing sample was made of CD4+ T cells from blood, cultured in vitro. These receptors were obtained from a human donor in good health. Both conserved end residues are part of each CDR3. The D gene is left open where the match is weak. Clone size is given for some rows only: seen once, a few or many times, or a class if the clone is expanded.

TRBJ2-3	-	few	TRBV11-2	TGTGCCAGCAGTTCCCCGTGGGTAGATACGCAGTATTTT	CASSSPWVDTQYF
TRBJ2-2	TRBD1	few	TRBV15	TGTGCCACCAGCAGAGAGACAGGGGGCACCGGGGAGCTGTTTTTT	CATSRETGGTGELFF
TRBJ1-1	-	-	TRBV28	TGTGCCAGCAGTCCCCCGGGCAAAACTGAAGCTTTCTTT	CASSPPGKTEAFF
TRBJ2-1	TRBD1	few	TRBV2	TGTGCCAGCACCAGGGACAGGCGGGCTAGTAATGAGCAGTTCTTC	CASTRDRRASNEQFF
TRBJ2-3	TRBD2	-	TRBV15	TGTGCCACCAGCAGAGATCGTCTAGCGGGAGGACCGAGTCTTAGCACAGATACGCAGTATTTT	CATSRDRLAGGPSLSTDTQYF
TRBJ2-5	TRBD2	-	TRBV20-1	TGCAGTGCTAGAGAAAACCGAGCGGGGAAGCAAGAGACCCAGTACTTC	CSARENRAGKQETQYF
TRBJ2-5	-	-	TRBV11-2	TGTGCTATCCAACGAAGGGAAGGAGAGACGGGCTACCAAGAGACCCAGTACTTC	CAIQRREGETGYQETQYF
TRBJ1-6	-	-	TRBV18	TGTGCCAGCTCACCGACTGGCCCACCCCTCCACTTT	CASSPTGPPLHF
TRBJ2-7	-	-	TRBV2	TGTGCCAGCAGCTGGCGACTCTCCTACGAGCAGTACTTC	CASSWRLSYEQYF
TRBJ2-3	TRBD1	-	TRBV28	TGTGCCAGCAGTTTGACAGGGGTTAGCACAGATACGCAGTATTTT	CASSLTGVSTDTQYF
TRBJ2-1	TRBD2	-	TRBV20-1	TGCAGTGGATTGAGGCGGGAGGGAAAAAATGAGCAGTTCTTC	CSGLRREGKNEQFF
TRBJ1-4	-	-	TRBV7-2	TGTGCCAGCAGCAGAGCCGGTGAAAAACTGTTTTTT	CASSRAGEKLFF
TRBJ2-5	-	-	TRBV6-1	TGTGCCAGCAATTCTCAGGGACACCAAGAGACCCAGTACTTC	CASNSQGHQETQYF
TRBJ1-1	-	-	TRBV7-2	TGTGCCAGCACCTTAGTGGGGAGGGCTTTCTTT	CASTLVGRAFF
TRBJ1-2	-	-	TRBV7-2	TGTGCCAGCAGCTACTTGGGTTATGGCTACACCTTC	CASSYLGYGYTF
TRBJ1-6	-	once	TRBV19	TGTGCCAGTAGTATTGGATGGTGGGGAAACAATTCACCCCTCCACTTT	CASSIGWWGNNSPLHF
TRBJ1-2	-	-	TRBV9	TGTGCCAGCAGCGTCGGGGCGACTAACTATGGCTACACCTTC	CASSVGATNYGYTF
TRBJ1-1	-	-	TRBV9	TGTGCCAGCAGCGTATCCCCCACGGACACTGAAGCTTTCTTT	CASSVSPTDTEAFF
TRBJ1-6	TRBD1	few	TRBV19	TGTGCCAGTACCTCATACCCCACAGGGGCTCCAGGGAAACCCCTCCACTTT	CASTSYPTGAPGKPLHF
TRBJ1-2	-	-	TRBV6-1	TGTGCCAGCAGTGAATCCAGGGGTGGTGGCTACACCTTC	CASSESRGGGYTF
TRBJ1-3	-	few	TRBV20-1	TGCAGTGCTAGAGGTGACAGAGGCCTTGGAAACACCATATATTTT	CSARGDRGLGNTIYF
TRBJ1-5	-	-	TRBV9	TGTGCCAGCAGCGTAGAAGGGAGAAGCAATCAGCCCCAGCATTTT	CASSVEGRSNQPQHF
TRBJ2-5	TRBD1	-	TRBV20-1	TGCAGTGCTACTGGTTCCAGGGGGCGAGAGACCCAGTACTTC	CSATGSRGRETQYF
TRBJ1-5	-	few	TRBV6-5	TGTGCCAGCAGTTACTCGTTGTCCCGGCCCCAGCATTTT	CASSYSLSRPQHF
TRBJ2-6	-	-	TRBV7-9	TGTGCCAGCAGCACGACAGACTCTGGGGCCAACGTCCTGACTTTC	CASSTTDSGANVLTF
TRBJ2-2	-	-	TRBV11-3	TGTGCCAGCAGCTTAGGGAGGGGGCAATACGCCAACACCGGGGAGCTGTTTTTT	CASSLGRGQYANTGELFF
TRBJ2-1	-	-	TRBV20-1	TGCAGTGGCCAGGGAGTCCGAGTGGGGAATGAGCAGTTCTTC	CSGQGVRVGNEQFF
TRBJ2-5	-	few	TRBV6-1	TGTGCCAGCAGTCATGCCGTAGAAGAGACCCAGTACTTC	CASSHAVEETQYF
TRBJ2-7	TRBD2	-	TRBV28	TGTGCCAGCAGTTTGACAACTGGGGCGGGGGGGTTCTATGACGAGCAGTACTTC	CASSLTTGAGGFYDEQYF
TRBJ2-1	-	few	TRBV6-1	TGTGCCAGCAGCCCAACCCTCAACAATGAGCAGTTCTTC	CASSPTLNNEQFF
TRBJ2-3	TRBD2	-	TRBV6-1	TGTGCCAGCAGTGCTAGCGGGGGAAGCACAGATACGCAGTATTTT	CASSASGGSTDTQYF
TRBJ1-2	-	-	TRBV18	TGTGCCAGCTCACCACCAAGGCCGGGGGGCTACACCTTC	CASSPPRPGGYTF
TRBJ2-7	-	few	TRBV28	TGTGCCAGCAGTGGTCCAGGCTCCTACGAGCAGTACTTC	CASSGPGSYEQYF
TRBJ2-7	-	-	TRBV21-1	TGTGCCAGCAGCAAACCGATAAATGACAGGGGGGCCTACGAGCAGTACTTC	CASSKPINDRGAYEQYF
TRBJ2-5	TRBD2	-	TRBV27	TGTGCCAGCAGTTCACGACTAGCGGGAACTGGTTGGGCCCAGTACTTC	CASSSRLAGTGWAQYF
TRBJ2-4	TRBD2	-	TRBV6-1	TGTGCCAGCAGTACATTAGCGGGAGCGGTCAAAAACATTCAGTACTTC	CASSTLAGAVKNIQYF
TRBJ2-3	-	-	TRBV20-1	TGCAGTGCTACCGGACCTTCAGATACGCAGTATTTT	CSATGPSDTQYF
TRBJ1-1	TRBD1	-	TRBV10-3	TGTGCCATCGGGGGACAGGGGCCAGGAAACACTGAAGCTTTCTTT	CAIGGQGPGNTEAFF
TRBJ1-2	TRBD1	once	TRBV5-1	TGCGCCAGCAGCTTGGAGGCAGGGGGGCCCTTGCGTGGCTACACCTTC	CASSLEAGGPLRGYTF
TRBJ2-3	TRBD2	-	TRBV7-2	TGTGCCAGCAGCTTAGCGATGTCTAGCGGGGCCGGGGATACGCAGTATTTT	CASSLAMSSGAGDTQYF
TRBJ2-2	-	-	TRBV7-9	TGTGCCAGCAGCTCACGGTTTGGGGTGTTAACCGGGGAGCTGTTTTTT	CASSSRFGVLTGELFF